A selection of T cell receptor beta chains follows, all from one sample in a study of CD4 T cell repertoires in COVID-19. TCRdb's table, derived via immunoSEQ multiplex PCR, lists solely in-frame clones and lacks some. The sample has about 440 clones, more than 25% seen once; the top ten hold 20% to 30%. Their cognate antigens are unknown. The sample here was effector memory CD4+ T cells, cultured in vitro, taken after recovery from COVID-19. The source of these receptors is a human donor who had COVID-19. CDR3s include the opening cysteine and the closing phenylalanine or tryptophan. D genes are given only for firm matches. Rows may omit the clone size; those that give it use once, few, many or a size class.

>TRBJ1-4|NA|NA|TRBV19
TGTGCCAGTATGGGGCCGGGGCAGGGATCTGAAAAACTGTTTTTT
CASMGPGQGSEKLFF
>TRBJ1-6|NA|few|TRBV7-5
TGTGTCAGAAGCTTAAGTGGGGGGGCTTTCGGAAATTCACCCCTCCACTTT
CVRSLSGGAFGNSPLHF
>TRBJ2-3|TRBD1|large|TRBV6-6
TGTGCCAGCAGGACGAACCCGGACAGGAGCACAGATACGCAGTATTTT
CASRTNPDRSTDTQYF
>TRBJ1-5|NA|few|TRBV19
TGTGCCAGTAGTATCGGGGCGTCTAGGGCTAATCAGCCCCAGCATTTT
CASSIGASRANQPQHF
>TRBJ1-4|TRBD1|NA|TRBV27
TGTGCCAGCAGTCTTCGTGCCACAGGGGAATTTAATGAAAAACTGTTTTTT
CASSLRATGEFNEKLFF
>TRBJ2-3|NA|hyperexpanded|TRBV27
TGTGCCAGCAGTTTCTTTCCTCCGTCGGGCACAGATACGCAGTATTTT
CASSFFPPSGTDTQYF
>TRBJ2-1|NA|few|TRBV5-4
TGTGCCAGCAGCTTGAGGTGGGGGGCCGACAATGAGCAGTTCTTC
CASSLRWGADNEQFF
>TRBJ1-2|NA|NA|TRBV3-1/TRBV3-2
TGTGCCAGCAGCCAAGCCGACAGACCTAGCTATGGCTACACCTTC
CASSQADRPSYGYTF
>TRBJ1-2|TRBD1|hyperexpanded|TRBV7-8
TGTGCCAGCAGCCCCGTGACAGGGGGGTTCGGCGGCTACACCTTC
CASSPVTGGFGGYTF
>TRBJ1-1|NA|NA|TRBV6-5
TGTGCCAGCAGCTCTACATACCCCTGGACTGAAGCTTTCTTT
CASSSTYPWTEAFF
>TRBJ1-4|NA|few|TRBV24-1
TGTGCCACCAGTGGGACAAATAATAATGAAAAACTGTTTTTT
CATSGTNNNEKLFF
>TRBJ2-5|TRBD1|NA|TRBV19
TGTGCCAGTAGTATATCAGGACAGGGGGCTCACGAGACCCAGTACTTC
CASSISGQGAHETQYF
>TRBJ2-1|TRBD2|few|TRBV27
TGTGCCAGCAGTCCATCAAGCGGGAGGGGCTACAATGAGCAGTTCTTC
CASSPSSGRGYNEQFF
>TRBJ2-5|TRBD1|few|TRBV11-1
TGTGCCAGCAGCATTACAGGGGGCTTAGAGACCCAGTACTTC
CASSITGGLETQYF
>TRBJ1-2|TRBD1|NA|TRBV12-3/TRBV12-4
TGTGCCAGCAACCACAGGGGATCGAATGGCTACACCTTC
CASNHRGSNGYTF
>TRBJ1-2|NA|medium-sized|TRBV7-8
TGTGCCAGCAGCTCGACGGGGTCGGTCGGCTACACCTTC
CASSSTGSVGYTF
>TRBJ1-2|NA|large|TRBV7-2
TGTGCCAGCAGCTTTGGAAGGGCCGCCAACTATGGCTACACCTTC
CASSFGRAANYGYTF
>TRBJ2-7|TRBD2|large|TRBV19
TGTGCCAGTAGTGGACTAGAAGGGTCCTACGAGCAGTACTTC
CASSGLEGSYEQYF
>TRBJ1-3|NA|NA|TRBV12-3/TRBV12-4
TGTGCCAGCGCGGGATTTAATGGAAACACCATATATTTT
CASAGFNGNTIYF